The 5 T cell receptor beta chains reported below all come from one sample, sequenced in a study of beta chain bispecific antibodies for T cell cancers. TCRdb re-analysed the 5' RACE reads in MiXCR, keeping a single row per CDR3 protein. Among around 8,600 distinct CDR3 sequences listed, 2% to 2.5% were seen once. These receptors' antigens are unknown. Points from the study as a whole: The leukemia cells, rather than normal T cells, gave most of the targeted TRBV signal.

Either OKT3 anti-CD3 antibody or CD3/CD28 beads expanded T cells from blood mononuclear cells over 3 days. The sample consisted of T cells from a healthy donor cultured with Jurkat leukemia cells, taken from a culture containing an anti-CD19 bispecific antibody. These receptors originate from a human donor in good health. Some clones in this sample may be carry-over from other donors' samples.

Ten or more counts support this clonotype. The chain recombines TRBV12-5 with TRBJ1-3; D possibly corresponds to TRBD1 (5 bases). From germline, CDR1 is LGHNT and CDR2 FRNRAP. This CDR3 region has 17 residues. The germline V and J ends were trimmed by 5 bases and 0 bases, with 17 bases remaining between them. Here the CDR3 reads CASGVEVWGGSGNTIYF. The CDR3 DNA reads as TGTGCTAGTGGTGTGGAAGTCTGGGGGGGCTCTGGAAACACCATATATTTT.

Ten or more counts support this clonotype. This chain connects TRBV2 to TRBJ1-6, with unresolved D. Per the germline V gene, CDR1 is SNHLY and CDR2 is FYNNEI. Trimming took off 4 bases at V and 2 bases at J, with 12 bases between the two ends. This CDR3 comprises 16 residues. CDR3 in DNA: TGTGCCAGCAGTGGGTTCAGGCCCACCTATAATTCACCCCTCCACTTT. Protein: CASSGFRPTYNSPLHF.

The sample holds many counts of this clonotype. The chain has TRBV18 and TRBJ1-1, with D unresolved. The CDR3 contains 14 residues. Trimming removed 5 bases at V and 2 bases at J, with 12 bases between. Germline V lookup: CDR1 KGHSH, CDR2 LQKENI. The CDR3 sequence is CASSSRNFNTEAFF. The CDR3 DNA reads TGTGCCAGCTCATCGAGGAACTTTAACACTGAAGCTTTCTTT.

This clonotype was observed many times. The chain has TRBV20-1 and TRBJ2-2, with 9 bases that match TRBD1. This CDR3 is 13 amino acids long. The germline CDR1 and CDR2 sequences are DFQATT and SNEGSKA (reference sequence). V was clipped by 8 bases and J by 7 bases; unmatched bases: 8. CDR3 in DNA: TGCAGTTCCAGGGACAGGGCTGGCGGGGAGCTGTTTTTT. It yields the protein CSSRDRAGGELFF.

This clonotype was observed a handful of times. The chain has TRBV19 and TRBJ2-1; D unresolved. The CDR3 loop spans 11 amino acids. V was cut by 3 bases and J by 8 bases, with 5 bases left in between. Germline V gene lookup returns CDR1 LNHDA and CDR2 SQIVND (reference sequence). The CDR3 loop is CASSMSDEQFF. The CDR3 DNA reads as TGTGCCAGTAGTATGTCTGATGAGCAGTTCTTC. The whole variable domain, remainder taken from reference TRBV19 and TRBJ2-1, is DGGITQSPKYLFRKEGQNVTLSCEQNLNHDAMYWYRQDPGQGLRLIYYSQIVNDFQKGDIAEGYSVSREKKESFPLTVTSAQKNPTAFYLCASSMSDEQFFGPGTRLTVL.